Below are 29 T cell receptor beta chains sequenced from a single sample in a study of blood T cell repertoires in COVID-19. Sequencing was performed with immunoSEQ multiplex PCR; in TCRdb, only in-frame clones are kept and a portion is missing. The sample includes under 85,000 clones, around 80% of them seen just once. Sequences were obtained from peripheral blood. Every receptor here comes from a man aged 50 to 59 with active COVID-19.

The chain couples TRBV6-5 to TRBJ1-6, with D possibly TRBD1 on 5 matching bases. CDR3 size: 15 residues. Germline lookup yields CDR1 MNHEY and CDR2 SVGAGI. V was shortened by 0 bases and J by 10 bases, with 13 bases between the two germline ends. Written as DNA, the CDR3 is TGTGCCAGCAGTTACTCGTCCGATAGGGGATCACCCCTCCACTTT. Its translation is CASSYSSDRGSPLHF.

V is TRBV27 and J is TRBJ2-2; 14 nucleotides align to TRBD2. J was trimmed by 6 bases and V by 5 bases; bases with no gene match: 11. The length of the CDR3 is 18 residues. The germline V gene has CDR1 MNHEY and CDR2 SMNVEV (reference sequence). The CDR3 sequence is CASSTVGLAGGPSGELFF. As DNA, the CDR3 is TGTGCCAGCAGTACCGTAGGACTAGCGGGAGGACCTTCCGGGGAGCTGTTTTTT.

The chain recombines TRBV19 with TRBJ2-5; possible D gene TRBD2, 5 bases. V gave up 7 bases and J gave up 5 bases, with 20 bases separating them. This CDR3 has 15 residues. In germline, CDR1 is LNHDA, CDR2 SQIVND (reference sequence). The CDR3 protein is CASTRRSGRVETQYF. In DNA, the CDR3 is TGTGCCAGTACCCGACGGTCGGGAAGAGTGGAGACCCAGTACTTC.

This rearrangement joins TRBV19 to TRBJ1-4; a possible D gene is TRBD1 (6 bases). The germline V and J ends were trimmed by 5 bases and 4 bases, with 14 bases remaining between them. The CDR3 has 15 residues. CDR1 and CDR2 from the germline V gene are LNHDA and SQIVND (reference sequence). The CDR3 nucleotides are TGTGCCAGTAGTCTCCAGACAGGACTTAATGAAAAACTGTTTTTT. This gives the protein CASSLQTGLNEKLFF.

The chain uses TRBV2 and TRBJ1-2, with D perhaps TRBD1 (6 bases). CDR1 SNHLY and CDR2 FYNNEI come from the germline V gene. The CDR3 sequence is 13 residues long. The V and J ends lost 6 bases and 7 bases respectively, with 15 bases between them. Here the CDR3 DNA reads TGTGCCAGCAGCGAGAACAGGGAGACTGGCTACACCTTC. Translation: CASSENRETGYTF.

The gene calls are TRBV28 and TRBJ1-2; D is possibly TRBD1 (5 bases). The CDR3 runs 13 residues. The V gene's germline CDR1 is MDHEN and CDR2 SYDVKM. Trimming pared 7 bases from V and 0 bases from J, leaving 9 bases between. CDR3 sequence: CASIGGTNYGYTF. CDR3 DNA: TGTGCCAGCATTGGGGGGACTAACTATGGCTACACCTTC.

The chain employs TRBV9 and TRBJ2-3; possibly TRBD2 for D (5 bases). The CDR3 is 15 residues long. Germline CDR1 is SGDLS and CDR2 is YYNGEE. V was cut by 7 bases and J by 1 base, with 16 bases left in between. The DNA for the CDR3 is TGTGCCAGCGTAGCGCCGGCCTCGGGCACAGATACGCAGTATTTT. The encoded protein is CASVAPASGTDTQYF.

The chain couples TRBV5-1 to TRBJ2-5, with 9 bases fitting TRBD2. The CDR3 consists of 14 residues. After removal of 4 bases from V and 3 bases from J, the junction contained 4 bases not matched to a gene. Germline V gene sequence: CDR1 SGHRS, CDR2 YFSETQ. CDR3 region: CASSPGGGEETQYF. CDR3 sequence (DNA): TGCGCCAGCAGCCCCGGCGGGGGGGAAGAGACCCAGTACTTC.

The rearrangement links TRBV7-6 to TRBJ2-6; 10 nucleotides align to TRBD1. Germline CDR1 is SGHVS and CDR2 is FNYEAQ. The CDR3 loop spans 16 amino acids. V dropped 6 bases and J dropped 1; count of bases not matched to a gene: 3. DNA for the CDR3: TGTGCCAGCAGTCGACAGGGGGCATCTGGGGCCAACGTCCTGACTTTC. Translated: CASSRQGASGANVLTF.

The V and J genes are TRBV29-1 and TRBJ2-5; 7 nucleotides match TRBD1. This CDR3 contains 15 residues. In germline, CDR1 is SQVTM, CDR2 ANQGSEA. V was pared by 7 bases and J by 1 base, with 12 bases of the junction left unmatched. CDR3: CSAGPPTGVQETQYF. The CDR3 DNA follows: TGCAGCGCCGGACCCCCAACAGGGGTCCAAGAGACCCAGTACTTC.

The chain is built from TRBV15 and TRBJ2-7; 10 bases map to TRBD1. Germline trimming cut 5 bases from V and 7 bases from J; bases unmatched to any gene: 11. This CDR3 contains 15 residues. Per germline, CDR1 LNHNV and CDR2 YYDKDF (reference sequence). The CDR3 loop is CATSVGDRGLGEQYF. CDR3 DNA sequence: TGTGCCACCAGCGTAGGGGACAGGGGACTTGGGGAGCAGTACTTC.

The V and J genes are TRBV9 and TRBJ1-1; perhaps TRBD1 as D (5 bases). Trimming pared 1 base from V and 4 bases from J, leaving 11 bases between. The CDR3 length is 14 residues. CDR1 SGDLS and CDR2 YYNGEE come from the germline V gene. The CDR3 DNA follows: TGTGCCAGCAGCGTAATCCAGGGAGGCACTGAAGCTTTCTTT. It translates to CASSVIQGGTEAFF.

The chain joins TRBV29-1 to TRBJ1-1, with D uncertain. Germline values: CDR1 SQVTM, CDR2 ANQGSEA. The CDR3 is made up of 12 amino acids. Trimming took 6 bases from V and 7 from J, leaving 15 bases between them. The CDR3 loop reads CSVSPFGLEAFF. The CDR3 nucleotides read TGCAGCGTCTCCCCCTTTGGCCTTGAAGCTTTCTTT.

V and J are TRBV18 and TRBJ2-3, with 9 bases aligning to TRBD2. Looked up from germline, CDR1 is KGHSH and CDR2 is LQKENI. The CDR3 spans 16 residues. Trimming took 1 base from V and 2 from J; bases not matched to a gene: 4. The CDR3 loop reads CASSPLASGDTDTQYF. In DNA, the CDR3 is TGTGCCAGCTCACCACTAGCTAGCGGGGACACAGATACGCAGTATTTT.

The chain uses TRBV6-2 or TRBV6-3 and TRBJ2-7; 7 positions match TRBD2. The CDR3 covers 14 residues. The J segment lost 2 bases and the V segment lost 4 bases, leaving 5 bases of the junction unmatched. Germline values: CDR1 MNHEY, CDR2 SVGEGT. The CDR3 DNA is TGTGCCAGCAGTTCAGCGGGACTACCCTACGAGCAGTACTTC. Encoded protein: CASSSAGLPYEQYF.

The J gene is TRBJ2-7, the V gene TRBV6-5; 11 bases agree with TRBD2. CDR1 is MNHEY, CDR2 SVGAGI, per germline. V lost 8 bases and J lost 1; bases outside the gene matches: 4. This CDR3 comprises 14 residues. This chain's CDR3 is CASPGLAASYEQYF. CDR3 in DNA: TGTGCCAGCCCGGGACTAGCGGCTTCCTACGAGCAGTACTTC.

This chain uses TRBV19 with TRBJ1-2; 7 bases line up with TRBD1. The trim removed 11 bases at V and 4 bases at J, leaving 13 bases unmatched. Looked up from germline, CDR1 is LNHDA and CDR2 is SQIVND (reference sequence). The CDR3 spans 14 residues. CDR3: CAGLKTGSTYGYTF. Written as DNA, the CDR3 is TGTGCCGGACTGAAGACAGGGTCCACCTATGGCTACACCTTC.

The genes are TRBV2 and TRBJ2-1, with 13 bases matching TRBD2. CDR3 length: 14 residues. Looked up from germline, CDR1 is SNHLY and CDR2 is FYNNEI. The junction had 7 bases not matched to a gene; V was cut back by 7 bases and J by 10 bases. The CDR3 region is CASTRTSGRWEQFF. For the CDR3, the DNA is TGTGCCAGCACCCGGACTAGCGGGAGATGGGAGCAGTTCTTC. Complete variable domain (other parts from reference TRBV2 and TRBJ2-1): EPEVTQTPSHQVTQMGQEVILRCVPISNHLYFYWYRQILGQKVEFLVSFYNNEISEKSEIFDDQFSVERPDGSNFTLKIRSTKLEDSAMYFCASTRTSGRWEQFFGPGTRLTVL.

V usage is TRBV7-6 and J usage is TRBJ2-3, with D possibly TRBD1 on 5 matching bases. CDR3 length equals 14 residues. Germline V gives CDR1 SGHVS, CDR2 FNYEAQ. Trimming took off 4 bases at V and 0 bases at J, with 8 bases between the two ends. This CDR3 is CASSSQASTDTQYF. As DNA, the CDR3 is TGTGCCAGCAGCTCACAGGCTAGCACAGATACGCAGTATTTT. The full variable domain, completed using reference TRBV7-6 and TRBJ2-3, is GAGVSQSPRYKVTKRGQDVALRCDPISGHVSLYWYRQALGQGPEFLTYFNYEAQQDKSGLPNDRFSAERPEGSISTLTIQRTEQRDSAMYRCASSSQASTDTQYFGPGTRLTVL.

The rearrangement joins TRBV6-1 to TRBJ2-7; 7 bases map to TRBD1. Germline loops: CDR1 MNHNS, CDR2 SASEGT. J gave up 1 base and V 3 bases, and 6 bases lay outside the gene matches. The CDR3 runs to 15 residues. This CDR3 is CASSETGQRSYEQYF. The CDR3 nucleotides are TGTGCCAGCAGTGAGACGGGACAGAGATCCTACGAGCAGTACTTC.

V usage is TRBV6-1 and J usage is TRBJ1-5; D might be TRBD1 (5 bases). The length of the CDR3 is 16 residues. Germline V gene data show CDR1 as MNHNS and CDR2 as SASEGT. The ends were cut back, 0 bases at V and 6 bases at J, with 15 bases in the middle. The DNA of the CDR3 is TGTGCCAGCAGTGAAGCTGCGGTTTGGGGGGTTCAGCCCCAGCATTTT. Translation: CASSEAAVWGVQPQHF.

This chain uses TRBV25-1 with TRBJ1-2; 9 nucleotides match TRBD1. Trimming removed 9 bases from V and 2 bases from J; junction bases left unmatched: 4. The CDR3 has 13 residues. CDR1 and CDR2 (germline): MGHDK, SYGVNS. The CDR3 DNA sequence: TGTGCCAGTAAACAGGGGGCCAACTATGGCTACACCTTC. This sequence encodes CASKQGANYGYTF.

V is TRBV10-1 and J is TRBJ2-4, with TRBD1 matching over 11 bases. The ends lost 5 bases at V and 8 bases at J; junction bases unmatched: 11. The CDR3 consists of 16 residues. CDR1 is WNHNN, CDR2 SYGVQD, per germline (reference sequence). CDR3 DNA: TGCGCCAGCAGTTACCGGGACAGGGGGGAGGAGGACATTCAGTACTTC. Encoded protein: CASSYRDRGEEDIQYF.

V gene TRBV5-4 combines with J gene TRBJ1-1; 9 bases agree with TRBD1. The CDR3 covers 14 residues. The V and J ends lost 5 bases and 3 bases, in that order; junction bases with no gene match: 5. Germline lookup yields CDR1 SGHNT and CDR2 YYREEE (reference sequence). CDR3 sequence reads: CASRYRGRDTEAFF. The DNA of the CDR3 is TGTGCCAGCAGGTACAGGGGGCGGGACACTGAAGCTTTCTTT.

Here the CDR3 DNA reads TGTGCCAGCAGTTCCCCGGGGTCCGGAAACACCATATATTTT. It encodes CASSSPGSGNTIYF. The rearrangement joins TRBV28 to TRBJ1-3; D gene ambiguous. V was clipped by 4 bases and J by 4 bases, with 11 bases between them. This CDR3 has 14 residues. Germline-derived CDR1 and CDR2 are MDHEN and SYDVKM.

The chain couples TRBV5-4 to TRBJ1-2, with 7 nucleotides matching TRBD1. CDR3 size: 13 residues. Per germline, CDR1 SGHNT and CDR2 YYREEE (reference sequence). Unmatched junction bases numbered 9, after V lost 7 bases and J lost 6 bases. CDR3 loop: CASQGQITNGYTF. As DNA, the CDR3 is TGTGCCAGCCAGGGACAGATTACGAATGGCTACACCTTC.

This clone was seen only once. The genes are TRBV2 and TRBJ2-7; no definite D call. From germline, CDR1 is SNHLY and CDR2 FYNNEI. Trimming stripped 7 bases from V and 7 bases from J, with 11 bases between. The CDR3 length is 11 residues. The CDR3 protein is CASMRSVEQYF. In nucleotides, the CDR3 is TGTGCCAGCATGAGGAGCGTTGAGCAGTACTTC.

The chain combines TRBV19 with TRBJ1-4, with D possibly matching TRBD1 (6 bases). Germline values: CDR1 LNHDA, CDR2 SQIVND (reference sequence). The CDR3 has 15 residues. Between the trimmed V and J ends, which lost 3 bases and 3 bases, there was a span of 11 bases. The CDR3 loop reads CASSIMQGPNEKLFF. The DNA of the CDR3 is TGTGCCAGTAGTATCATGCAGGGGCCTAATGAAAAACTGTTTTTT.

The CDR3 region is CASRSGEGITNTGELFF. The DNA of the CDR3 is TGTGCCAGCAGGTCGGGGGAGGGGATAACGAACACCGGGGAGCTGTTTTTT. J is TRBJ2-2 and V is TRBV27; 7 bases align to TRBD2. CDR3 length: 17 amino acids. Germline-derived CDR1 and CDR2 are MNHEY and SMNVEV (reference sequence). J gave up 0 bases and V 6 bases, and 10 bases lay outside the gene matches.